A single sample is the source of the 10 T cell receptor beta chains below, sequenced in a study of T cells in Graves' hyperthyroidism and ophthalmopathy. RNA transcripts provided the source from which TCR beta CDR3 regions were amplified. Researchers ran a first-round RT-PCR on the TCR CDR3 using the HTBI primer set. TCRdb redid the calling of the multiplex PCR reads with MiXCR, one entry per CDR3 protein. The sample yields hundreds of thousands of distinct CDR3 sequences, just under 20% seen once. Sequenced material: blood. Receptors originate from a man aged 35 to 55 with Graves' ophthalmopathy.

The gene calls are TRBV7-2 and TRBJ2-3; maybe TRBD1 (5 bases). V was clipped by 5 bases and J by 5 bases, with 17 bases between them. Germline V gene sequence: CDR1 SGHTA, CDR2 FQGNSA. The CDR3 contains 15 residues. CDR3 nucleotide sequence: TGTGCCAGCAGCCAGACAGTCCGTTTGGGAGATACGCAGTATTTT. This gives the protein CASSQTVRLGDTQYF. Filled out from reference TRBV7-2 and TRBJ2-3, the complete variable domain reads GAGVSQSPSNKVTEKGKDVELRCDPISGHTALYWYRQSLGQGLEFLIYFQGNSAPDKSGLPSDRFSAERTGGSVSTLTIQRTQQEDSAVYLCASSQTVRLGDTQYFGPGTRLTVL.

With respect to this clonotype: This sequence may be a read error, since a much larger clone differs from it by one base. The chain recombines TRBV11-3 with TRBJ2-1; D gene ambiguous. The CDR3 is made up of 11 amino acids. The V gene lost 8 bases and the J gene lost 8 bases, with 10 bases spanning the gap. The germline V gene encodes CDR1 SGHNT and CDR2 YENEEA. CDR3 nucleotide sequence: TGTGCCAGCTGCCCAAGCTATGAGCAGTTCTTC. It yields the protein CASCPSYEQFF.

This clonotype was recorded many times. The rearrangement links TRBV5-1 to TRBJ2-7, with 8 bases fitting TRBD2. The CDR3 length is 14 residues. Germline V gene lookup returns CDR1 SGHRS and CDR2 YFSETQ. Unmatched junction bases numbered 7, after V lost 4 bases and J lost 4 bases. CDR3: CASSPDPGGYEQYF. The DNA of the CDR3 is TGCGCCAGCAGCCCCGATCCGGGGGGGTACGAGCAGTACTTC.

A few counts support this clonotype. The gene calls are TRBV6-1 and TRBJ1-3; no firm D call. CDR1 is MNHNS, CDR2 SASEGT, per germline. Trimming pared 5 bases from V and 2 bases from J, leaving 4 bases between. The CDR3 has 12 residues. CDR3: CASSQTGNTIYF. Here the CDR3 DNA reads TGTGCCAGCAGTCAAACTGGAAACACCATATATTTT.

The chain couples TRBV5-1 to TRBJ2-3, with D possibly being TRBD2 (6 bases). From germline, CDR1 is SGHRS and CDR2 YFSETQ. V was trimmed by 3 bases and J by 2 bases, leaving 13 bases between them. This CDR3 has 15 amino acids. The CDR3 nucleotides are TGCGCCAGCAGCTATAGGGGAGGACTCACAGATACGCAGTATTTT. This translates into CASSYRGGLTDTQYF.

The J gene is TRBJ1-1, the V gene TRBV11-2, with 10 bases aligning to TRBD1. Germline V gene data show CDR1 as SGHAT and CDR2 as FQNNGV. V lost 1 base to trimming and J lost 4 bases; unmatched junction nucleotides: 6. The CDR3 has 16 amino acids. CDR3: CASSLAGTGASTEAFF. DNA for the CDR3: TGTGCCAGCAGCTTAGCCGGGACAGGGGCTAGCACTGAAGCTTTCTTT. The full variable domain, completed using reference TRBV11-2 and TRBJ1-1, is EAGVAQSPRYKIIEKRQSVAFWCNPISGHATLYWYQQILGQGPKLLIQFQNNGVVDDSQLPKDRFSAERLKGVDSTLKIQPAKLEDSAVYLCASSLAGTGASTEAFFGQGTRLTVV.

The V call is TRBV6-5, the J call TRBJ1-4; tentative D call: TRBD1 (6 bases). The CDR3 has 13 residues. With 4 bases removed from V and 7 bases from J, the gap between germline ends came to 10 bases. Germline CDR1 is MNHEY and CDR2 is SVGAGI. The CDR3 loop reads CASSSQGFEKLFF. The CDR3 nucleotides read TGTGCCAGCAGTTCCCAGGGGTTTGAAAAACTGTTTTTT.

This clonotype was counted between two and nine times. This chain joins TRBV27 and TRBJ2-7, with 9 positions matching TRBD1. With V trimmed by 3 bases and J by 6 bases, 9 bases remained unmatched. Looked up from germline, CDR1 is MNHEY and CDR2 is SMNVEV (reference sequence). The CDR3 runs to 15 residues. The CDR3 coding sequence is TGTGCCAGCAGTTTCCCCGGGACAGGGTCACGCGAGCAGTACTTC. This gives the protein CASSFPGTGSREQYF.

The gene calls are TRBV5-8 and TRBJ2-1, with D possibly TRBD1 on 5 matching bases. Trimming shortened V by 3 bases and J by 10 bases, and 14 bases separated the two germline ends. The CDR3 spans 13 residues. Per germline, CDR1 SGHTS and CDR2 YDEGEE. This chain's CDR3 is CASSSTGFWEQFF. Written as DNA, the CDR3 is TGTGCCAGCAGCTCCACAGGTTTTTGGGAGCAGTTCTTC.

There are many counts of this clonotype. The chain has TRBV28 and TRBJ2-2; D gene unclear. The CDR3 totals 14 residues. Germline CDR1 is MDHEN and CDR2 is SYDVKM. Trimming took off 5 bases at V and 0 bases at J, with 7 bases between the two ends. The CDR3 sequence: CASSRYANTGELFF. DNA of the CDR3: TGTGCCAGCAGTCGTTACGCGAACACCGGGGAGCTGTTTTTT. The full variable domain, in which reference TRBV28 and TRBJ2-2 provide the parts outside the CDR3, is DVKVTQSSRYLVKRTGEKVFLECVQDMDHENMFWYRQDPGLGLRLIYFSYDVKMKEKGDIPEGYSVSREKKERFSLILESASTNQTSMYLCASSRYANTGELFFGEGSRLTVL.